These T cell receptor beta chains were read from a single sample in a study of blood T cells in healthy people across ages. TCRdb passed the 5' RACE reads through MiXCR, listing each CDR3 protein once. The profile shows about 640,000 distinct CDR3 sequences, 58% of them singletons. The sequencing input was blood. These receptors were taken from a man in his sixties in good health. Each CDR3 is given with its conserved first and last residue. The D gene is left open where the match is weak. Only some rows state a clone size, as once, few, many or a class for expanded clones.

D,size,J,V,DNA,CDR3
TRBD2,many,TRBJ2-7,TRBV9,TGTGCCAGCAGCGTAGGGGCGACTAGCGGTTCCTACGAGCAGTACTTC,CASSVGATSGSYEQYF
TRBD1,few,TRBJ2-7,TRBV12-3/TRBV12-4,TGTGCCAGCAGTTCAACGGGACAGGGGTCCTACGAGCAGTACTTC,CASSSTGQGSYEQYF
.,.,TRBJ2-4,TRBV18,TGTGCCAGCTCACCACAGCCACCCTCGCTGGGAAACATTCAGTACTTC,CASSPQPPSLGNIQYF
TRBD1,.,TRBJ1-1,TRBV27,TGTGCCAGCAGTTTATTTTGGACAGGGTTTGAGAACACTGAAGCTTTCTTT,CASSLFWTGFENTEAFF
.,few,TRBJ2-1,TRBV5-5,TGTGCCAGCAGCCCCCCAGACACGGGTGAGGCTACAATGCGGTTCTTC,CASSPPDTGEATMRFF
TRBD2,.,TRBJ2-1,TRBV15,TGTGCCACCAGCAGAAAGAGCGGGGGACCATACAATGAGCAGTTCTTC,CATSRKSGGPYNEQFF
.,.,TRBJ2-7,TRBV12-3/TRBV12-4,TGTGCCAGCCCTTACAGTCGGCCCCTTCCCTACGAGCAGTACTTC,CASPYSRPLPYEQYF
TRBD1,many,TRBJ2-1,TRBV7-2,TGTGCCAGCAGCCCAATCGGGGGGACAGGGATTGAGCAGTTCTTC,CASSPIGGTGIEQFF
.,few,TRBJ2-3,TRBV7-2,TGTGCCAGCAGCTACGCCCGGGACTCGGGCACAGATACGCAGTATTTT,CASSYARDSGTDTQYF
.,once,TRBJ1-2,TRBV3-1,TGTGCCAGCAGCCAAGGGACAGCAACTAACTATGGCTGCACCTTC,CASSQGTATNYGCTF
.,.,TRBJ2-3,TRBV7-8,TGTGCCAGCAGCCTAACGTGGGGGGGGGCCACTAGCACAGATACGCAGTATTTT,CASSLTWGGATSTDTQYF
.,.,TRBJ1-5,TRBV3-1,TGTGCCAGCAGCCAAGATGGACAGCCCCAGCATTTT,CASSQDGQPQHF
.,.,TRBJ1-1,TRBV10-3,TGTGCCATCAGTGAGCCGGGGGTCACTGAAGCTTTCTTT,CAISEPGVTEAFF
.,.,TRBJ1-5,TRBV12-3/TRBV12-4,TGTGCCAGCAGTATCGGGTGGAATCAGCCCCAGCATTTT,CASSIGWNQPQHF
TRBD1,many,TRBJ2-7,TRBV5-5,TGTGCCAGCAGCGAGGGGACAGGTTCCTACGAGCAGTACTTC,CASSEGTGSYEQYF
TRBD1,.,TRBJ2-7,TRBV4-1,TGCGCCAGCAGCCAAGTAGTCAGGGGGTCGGGCGAGCAGTACTTC,CASSQVVRGSGEQYF
.,few,TRBJ1-2,TRBV10-3,TGTGCCATCAGTGAGTCGCCAGGTGGCGTTGAAGGGGGCTACACCTTC,CAISESPGGVEGGYTF
.,.,TRBJ2-5,TRBV5-1,TGCGCCAGCAGCTTAATGCCGGGGGAGACCCAGTACTTC,CASSLMPGETQYF
.,few,TRBJ2-5,TRBV20-1,TGCAGTGCTAGAGATTGGACTGCCGAGACCCAGTACTTC,CSARDWTAETQYF
TRBD2,.,TRBJ2-5,TRBV18,TGTGCCAGCTCAAGAAGCGGGGGCGCACAGGAGACCCAGTACTTC,CASSRSGGAQETQYF
.,few,TRBJ1-4,TRBV7-2,TGTGCCAGCAGCAAGGCCCCGGGGGCGGGGGAAAAACTGTTTTTT,CASSKAPGAGEKLFF
.,.,TRBJ1-1,TRBV6-6,TGTGCCAGCAGTTACTTCGGGGGCACTGAAGCTTTCTTT,CASSYFGGTEAFF
.,.,TRBJ2-3,TRBV4-1,TGCGCCAGCAGCCTAACCCAGGATGTCGATACGCAGTATTTT,CASSLTQDVDTQYF
.,few,TRBJ1-2,TRBV12-3/TRBV12-4,TGTGCCAGCGGGAGCCCGACTAACGGCTACACCTTC,CASGSPTNGYTF
.,.,TRBJ2-7,TRBV9,TGTGCCACCCAGCGTAGAATTGGGACGGATAGCTCCTACGAGCAGTACTTC,CATQRRIGTDSSYEQYF
TRBD2,.,TRBJ2-1,TRBV29-1,TGCAGCGCAGAGGTGACTAGCGTCTTTGAGCAGTTCTTC,CSAEVTSVFEQFF
.,.,TRBJ2-5,TRBV3-1,TGTGCCAGCAGCCCAATCGGGCCAGACGAGACCCAGTACTTC,CASSPIGPDETQYF
.,.,TRBJ2-5,TRBV7-2,TGTGCCAGCAGCTTAGCTGTATACGGGGGTCGAGAGACCCAGTACTTC,CASSLAVYGGRETQYF
.,.,TRBJ2-7,TRBV11-2,TGTGCCAGCAGCTTATCGCGTTCGACCTACGAGCAGTACTTC,CASSLSRSTYEQYF
.,.,TRBJ2-1,TRBV12-3/TRBV12-4,TGTGCCAGCAGTTTCCACGGGGCTGAAGGCAATGAGCAGTTCTTC,CASSFHGAEGNEQFF
TRBD1,.,TRBJ1-5,TRBV10-3,TGTGCCATCAGCGAGGGAGACCGGGACAGGGGGCAGCCCCAGCATTTT,CAISEGDRDRGQPQHF
TRBD1,many,TRBJ2-1,TRBV29-1,TGCAGCGTGAACCCATCCTACAGGGGCGGCGAGCAGTTCTTC,CSVNPSYRGGEQFF
.,.,TRBJ2-1,TRBV11-2,TGTGCCAGCAGCTTAGTAGGACAGACCTACGAGCAGTTCTTC,CASSLVGQTYEQFF
.,few,TRBJ1-1,TRBV10-3,TGTGCCATCAGTGCCAGGAACAACACTGAAGCTTTCTTT,CAISARNNTEAFF
TRBD2,.,TRBJ2-5,TRBV7-2,TGTGCCAGCAGCCCCTGGGGGGGTGTGGGTGAGACCCAGTACTTC,CASSPWGGVGETQYF
TRBD1,once,TRBJ2-1,TRBV5-1,TGCGCCAGCAGCTTTGGGACAGGGAGGGGTGAGCAGTTCTTC,CASSFGTGRGEQFF
.,.,TRBJ1-4,TRBV21-1,TGTGCCAGATTGACAGGGAGTGTTGAAAAACTGTTTTTT,CARLTGSVEKLFF
TRBD2,.,TRBJ2-1,TRBV20-1,TGCAGTGCTACCCAGGGACTAGCGGGGGTTAACTACAATGAGCAGTTCTTC,CSATQGLAGVNYNEQFF
TRBD1,.,TRBJ2-5,TRBV3-1,TGTGCCAGCAGCCTTTCCGGGACAGGGGCGGAGACCCAGTACTTC,CASSLSGTGAETQYF
.,.,TRBJ2-1,TRBV5-1,TGCGCCAGCAGCGATTGGGACCAGACCCCTTACAATGAGCAGTTCTTC,CASSDWDQTPYNEQFF
.,.,TRBJ2-5,TRBV4-2,TGTGCCAGCTCTCCTCATGGGCGGGGATACCAAGAGACCCAGTACTTC,CASSPHGRGYQETQYF
.,few,TRBJ2-5,TRBV14,TGTGCCAGCAGCCTCCCACACCGAGGGACAGTCGGAGCGGGGCAAGAGACCCAGTACTTC,CASSLPHRGTVGAGQETQYF
.,.,TRBJ2-7,TRBV2,TGTGCCAGCACCCCGCTGAGGGGCGAGCAGTACTTC,CASTPLRGEQYF
.,.,TRBJ2-1,TRBV29-1,TGCAGCGTTGGTGGGGCGATCTACAATGAGCAGTTCTTC,CSVGGAIYNEQFF
.,.,TRBJ2-5,TRBV20-1,TGCAGTGCTAGAGATCCGGGCGGGGCCGTCCGGGAGACCCAGTACTTC,CSARDPGGAVRETQYF
.,.,TRBJ2-7,TRBV4-1,TGCGCCAGCAGCCACGGGATAGGCTCCTACGAGCAGTACTTC,CASSHGIGSYEQYF
.,.,TRBJ1-5,TRBV12-3/TRBV12-4,TGTGCCAGCAGCGTAGATGGGGGGGATCAGCCCCAGCATTTT,CASSVDGGDQPQHF
.,.,TRBJ2-1,TRBV3-1,TGTGCCAGCAGCCAAGGTTCCGGGAGTGAGCAGTTCTTC,CASSQGSGSEQFF
TRBD1,.,TRBJ2-5,TRBV11-2,TGTGCCAGCAGCCTCAGACAGGGAGCAGAGACCCAGTACTTC,CASSLRQGAETQYF
.,.,TRBJ1-6,TRBV6-5,TGTGCCAGCCGGGCCTTGACCTCACCCCTCCACTTT,CASRALTSPLHF
.,few,TRBJ1-5,TRBV6-6,TGTGCCAGCAGCTACGGCGATCAGCCCCAGCATTTT,CASSYGDQPQHF
.,.,TRBJ2-3,TRBV4-1,TGCGCCAGCAGCCAGGGGCCCGGGTTCAACCGTAGCACAGATACGCAGTATTTT,CASSQGPGFNRSTDTQYF
.,few,TRBJ2-1,TRBV20-1,TGCAGTGCTAGAGATTGGACAGCCTACAATGAGCAGTTCTTC,CSARDWTAYNEQFF
.,few,TRBJ1-6,TRBV4-1,TGCGCCAGCAGCCAGAGGAGCTCCTATAATTCACCCCTCCACTTT,CASSQRSSYNSPLHF
.,few,TRBJ2-1,TRBV5-6,TGTGCCAGCCGGACGCGGGGCGACAATGAGCAGTTCTTC,CASRTRGDNEQFF
.,.,TRBJ1-6,TRBV5-5,TGTGCCAGCAACTTGCCCGGGGGCTATAATTCACCCCTCCACTTT,CASNLPGGYNSPLHF
.,.,TRBJ2-5,TRBV6-5,TGTGCCAGCAGTCAAGAGGGGCTCAACTGGGAGACCCAGTACTTC,CASSQEGLNWETQYF